Given below is one T cell receptor beta chain in context. This sample is drawn from a study of response to subunit inactivated influenza vaccine. A single record per CDR3 protein comes from TCRdb applying MiXCR to the RT-PCR reads. The sample has 200,000 to 250,000 distinct CDR3 sequences, 9% to 15% seen once. The CDR3 covers 15 residues. V was cut by 7 bases and J by 2 bases, with 18 bases left in between. CDR1 and CDR2 from the germline V gene are ENHRY and SYGVKD. The sequences come from non-naive T cells sorted from PBMCs, collected around 14 days before vaccination. The genes are TRBV10-3 and TRBJ2-7; D is ambiguous. The TCR originated in a man aged 45-60 years who received an inactivated influenza vaccine. This CDR3 reads CAINPPRLDAYEQYF. In DNA form, the CDR3 reads TGTGCCATCAACCCCCCCCGTTTGGACGCCTACGAGCAGTACTTC.